Reported below is one TCR beta chain. The data were taken from a study of blood T cell repertoires in COVID-19. On the study more broadly: Nucleic acid was either cDNA or gDNA, and it came from T cells, B-cell-depleted T cells, or PBMCs.

Generated by immunoSEQ multiplex PCR, the TCRdb table keeps only in-frame clones and is missing some. The profile shows about 190,000 clones, approximately 88% of them singletons. J lost 0 bases, V lost 6 bases, and 10 bases had no gene match. The CDR3 length is 16 residues. Germline loops: CDR1 MDHEN, CDR2 SYDVKM. The V call is TRBV28, the J call TRBJ2-7; 8 nucleotides align to TRBD2. The TCR sequence derives from a woman aged 25 to 45 who had recovered from COVID-19. The specimen sequenced was PBMCs or T cells enriched from blood (not recorded which). CDR3 protein: CASSPAGRAFSYEQYF. The DNA of the CDR3 is TGTGCCAGCAGCCCTGCCGGGAGGGCTTTCTCCTACGAGCAGTACTTC.